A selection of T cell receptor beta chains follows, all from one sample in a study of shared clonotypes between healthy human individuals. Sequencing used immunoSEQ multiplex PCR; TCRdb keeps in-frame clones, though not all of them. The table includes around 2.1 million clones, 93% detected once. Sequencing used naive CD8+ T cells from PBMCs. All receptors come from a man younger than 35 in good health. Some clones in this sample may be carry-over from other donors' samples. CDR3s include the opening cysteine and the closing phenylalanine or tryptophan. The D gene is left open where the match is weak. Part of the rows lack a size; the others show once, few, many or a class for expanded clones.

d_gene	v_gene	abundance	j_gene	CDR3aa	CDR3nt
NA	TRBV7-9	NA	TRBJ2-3	CASSAVHPTGLDTQYF	TGTGCCAGCAGCGCCGTTCACCCAACAGGGTTAGATACGCAGTATTTT
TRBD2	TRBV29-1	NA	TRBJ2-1	CSVVPGTSGYNEQFF	TGCAGCGTTGTTCCCGGGACTAGCGGATACAATGAGCAGTTCTTC
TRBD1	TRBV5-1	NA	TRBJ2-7	CASSPGQSPYEQYF	TGCGCCAGCAGCCCGGGACAGAGCCCCTACGAGCAGTACTTC
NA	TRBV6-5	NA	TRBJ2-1	CASRIDRSSVNEQFF	TGTGCCAGCAGAATAGACAGGTCCTCTGTGAATGAGCAGTTCTTC
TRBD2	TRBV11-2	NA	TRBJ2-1	CASSLERGGINNEQFF	TGTGCCAGCAGCTTAGAGAGGGGAGGGATTAACAATGAGCAGTTCTTC
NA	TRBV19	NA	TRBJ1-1	CASSIRDWGTEAFF	TGTGCCAGTAGTATCCGAGATTGGGGCACTGAAGCTTTCTTT
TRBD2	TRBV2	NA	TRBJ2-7	CASTPGGNEQYF	TGTGCCAGCACCCCCGGGGGGAACGAGCAGTACTTC
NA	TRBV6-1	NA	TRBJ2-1	CASSELGYMGNEQFF	TGTGCCAGCAGTGAATTGGGCTATATGGGAAATGAGCAGTTCTTC
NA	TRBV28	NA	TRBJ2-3	CASCRGVTDTQYF	TGTGCCAGCTGCAGGGGCGTCACAGATACGCAGTATTTT
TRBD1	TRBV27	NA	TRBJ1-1	CASRVTGGNTEAFF	TGTGCCAGCAGGGTGACAGGGGGGAATACTGAAGCTTTCTTT
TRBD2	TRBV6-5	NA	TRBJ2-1	CASSGGLAGTYEQFF	TGTGCCAGCAGTGGAGGACTAGCGGGAACCTATGAGCAGTTCTTC
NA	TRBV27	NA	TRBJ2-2	CASSSNLGVRGDTGELFF	TGTGCCAGCAGTTCTAATCTTGGTGTTCGAGGGGACACCGGGGAGCTGTTTTTT
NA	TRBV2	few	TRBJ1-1	CASSDGDGEAFF	TGTGCCAGCAGTGATGGGGACGGTGAAGCTTTCTTT
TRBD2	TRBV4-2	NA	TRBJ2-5	CASSQVPWREGRGQETQYF	TGTGCCAGCAGCCAAGTACCCTGGCGGGAGGGCCGGGGGCAAGAGACCCAGTACTTC
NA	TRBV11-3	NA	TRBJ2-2	CASSPSGNTGELFF	TGTGCCAGCAGCCCCTCGGGAAACACCGGGGAGCTGTTTTTT
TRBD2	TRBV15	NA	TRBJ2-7	CATSTGLAGGGYEQYF	TGTGCCACCAGCACGGGACTAGCGGGAGGGGGCTACGAGCAGTACTTC
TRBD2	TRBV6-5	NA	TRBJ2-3	CASSYGTSWDTQYF	TGTGCCAGCAGTTACGGGACTAGCTGGGATACGCAGTATTTT
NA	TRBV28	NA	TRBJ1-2	CASSLTENYGYTF	TGTGCCAGCAGTTTAACGGAGAACTATGGCTACACCTTC
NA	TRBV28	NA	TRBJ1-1	CASSSYLNTEAFF	TGTGCCAGCAGTTCCTATTTGAACACTGAAGCTTTCTTT
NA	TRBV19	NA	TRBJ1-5	CASRDLGQPQHF	TGTGCCAGTAGGGATCTGGGTCAGCCCCAGCATTTT
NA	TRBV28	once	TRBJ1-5	CASTEVRGLPGQPQHF	TGTGCCAGCACCGAGGTTCGAGGTCTTCCCGGTCAGCCCCAGCATTTT
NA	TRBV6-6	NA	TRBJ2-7	CASSPLGTYHSYEQYF	TGTGCCAGCAGTCCTCTCGGGACATACCACTCCTACGAGCAGTACTTC
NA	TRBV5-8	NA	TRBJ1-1	CASTANGEGTEAFF	TGTGCCAGCACCGCGAACGGGGAGGGCACTGAAGCTTTCTTT
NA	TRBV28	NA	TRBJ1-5	CASSFARYSNQPQHF	TGTGCCAGCAGTTTCGCTCGTTATAGCAATCAGCCCCAGCATTTT
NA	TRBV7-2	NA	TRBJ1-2	CASSLGSYGYTF	TGTGCCAGCAGCTTAGGTTCCTATGGCTACACCTTC
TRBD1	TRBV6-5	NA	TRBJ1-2	CASTEGAYGYTF	TGTGCCAGCACGGAGGGGGCCTATGGCTACACCTTC
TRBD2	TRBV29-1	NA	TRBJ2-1	CSAPKIAGGANEQFF	TGCAGCGCCCCAAAGATAGCGGGAGGAGCCAATGAGCAGTTCTTC
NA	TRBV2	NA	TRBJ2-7	CASKGRSRYEQYF	TGTGCCAGCAAGGGACGGAGCCGCTACGAGCAGTACTTC
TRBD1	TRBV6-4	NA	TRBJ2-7	CASITGQGRYEQYF	TGTGCCAGCATCACCGGACAGGGACGGTACGAGCAGTACTTC
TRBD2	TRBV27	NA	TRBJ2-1	CASSPLGLAGGNYNEQFF	TGTGCCAGCAGTCCCTTGGGACTAGCGGGAGGAAATTACAATGAGCAGTTCTTC
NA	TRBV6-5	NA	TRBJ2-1	CASSYRDIYNEQFF	TGTGCCAGCAGTTACCGGGACATCTACAATGAGCAGTTCTTC
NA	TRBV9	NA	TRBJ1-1	CASSVLDGGEAFF	TGTGCCAGCAGCGTATTGGACGGGGGCGAAGCTTTCTTT
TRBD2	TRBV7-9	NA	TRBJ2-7	CASSLYVLAGVRGAYEQYF	TGTGCCAGCAGCTTATATGTGCTAGCGGGAGTGAGGGGGGCCTACGAGCAGTACTTC
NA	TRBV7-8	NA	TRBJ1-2	CASSLARSYGYTF	TGTGCCAGCAGCTTAGCGAGGTCCTATGGCTACACCTTC
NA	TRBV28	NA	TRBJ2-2	CASSYPLGVGTGELFF	TGTGCCAGCAGTTACCCCCTCGGGGTGGGAACCGGGGAGCTGTTTTTT